This record covers a single T cell receptor beta chain. The antigen is undetermined. TCRdb's copy holds only in-frame clones and misses some; the assay was immunoSEQ multiplex PCR. Among under 200,000 clones listed, about nine tenths were seen once. This entry comes from a study of cytomegalovirus exposure and HLA in healthy donors. General study results and limits: Cytomegalovirus association was assigned to about 150 TCR beta chains. It was reportedly the case that the classifier diagnosed cytomegalovirus status with high specificity and sensitivity.

Separation from the roughly 600-subject first cohort characterized the roughly 120-subject validation cohort, to which the donors belonged. The CDR3 runs to 16 residues. CDR1 is SGHRS, CDR2 YFSETQ, per germline. With V trimmed by 0 bases and J by 10 bases, 10 bases remained unmatched. The rearrangement links TRBV5-1 to TRBJ2-1; 10 bases are a match to TRBD1. This TCR derives from a man younger than 35 in good health and CMV-seropositive. Material for sequencing was PBMCs. This chain's CDR3 is CASSLEVTGQGGEQFF. As DNA, the CDR3 is TGCGCCAGCAGCTTGGAGGTAACCGGACAGGGGGGGGAGCAGTTCTTC.